This record concerns one T cell receptor beta chain sequence. Germline CDR1 reads SGDLS; CDR2 reads YYNGEE. The CDR3 has 18 residues. Trimming removed 2 bases from V and 3 bases from J; junction bases left unmatched: 7. Via MiXCR, TCRdb re-called the 5' RACE reads, giving one row per CDR3 protein. This sample has over 50,000 distinct CDR3 sequences, with about 31% found just once. The receptor's source is a female donor with breast cancer. The V gene is TRBV9, the J gene TRBJ2-1, with 14 nucleotides matching TRBD2. Sequenced sample: tumor-infiltrating naive CD4+ T cells sorted from the breast tumor. Subset indicated: naive CD4+ T cells, CD4+CD45RA+CD25-. DNA for the CDR3: TGTGCCAGCAGCGTCGGGACTAGCGGGAGCGAAAACTACAATGAGCAGTTCTTC. Its translation: CASSVGTSGSENYNEQFF.